Below, 14 T cell receptor beta chains from the same sample are listed, as sequenced in a study of cytomegalovirus exposure and HLA in healthy donors. This PCR relied on a set of 60 Vbeta primers and 13 Jbeta primers. Measured with immunoSEQ multiplex PCR; TCRdb has only the in-frame clones, and not every one. Of around 100,000 clones listed, about 70% are singletons. The sample was PBMCs. These receptors came from a woman aged 25 to 39 in good health and CMV-seronegative.

Only a few counts were recorded for this clone. CDR3 in DNA: TGTGCCAGCAGCTTTAGGACCGGGACAGTAAACACTGAAGCTTTCTTT. It encodes CASSFRTGTVNTEAFF. The chain uses TRBV5-4 and TRBJ1-1; 7 nucleotides align to TRBD1. The trim removed 2 bases at V and 2 bases at J, leaving 9 bases unmatched. Germline lookup yields CDR1 SGHNT and CDR2 YYREEE (reference sequence). This CDR3 region has 16 residues.

The chain couples TRBV5-6 to TRBJ1-2; D perhaps matches TRBD1 (5 bases). The V gene lost 2 bases and the J gene lost 2 bases, with 25 bases spanning the gap. Germline CDR1 and CDR2: SGHDT and YYEEEE. This CDR3 is 19 amino acids long. CDR3 in DNA: TGTGCCAGCAGCTTCGGATTAGGACAAGCCCTGTTAAGGAACTATGGCTACACCTTC. It translates to CASSFGLGQALLRNYGYTF.

J is TRBJ2-3 and V is TRBV5-1; D may be TRBD2 (5 bases). Germline CDR1 SGHRS, CDR2 YFSETQ. V shed 4 bases and J shed 6 bases, with 15 bases lying between them. This CDR3 has 14 residues. The chain's CDR3 is CASSLLTRVDTQYF. Here the CDR3 DNA reads TGCGCCAGCAGCCTACTTACGAGGGTCGATACGCAGTATTTT.

The chain recombines TRBV5-1 with TRBJ1-5; weak D call: TRBD1 (6 bases). The CDR3 is 16 residues long. Germline lookup yields CDR1 SGHRS and CDR2 YFSETQ. Trimming pared 1 base from V and 1 base from J, leaving 12 bases between. CDR3 sequence (DNA): TGCGCCAGCAGCTTGTGGGGGCTAGAGAGCAATCAGCCCCAGCATTTT. Translating it yields CASSLWGLESNQPQHF.

The rearrangement joins TRBV4-3 to TRBJ2-2; no definite D call. The V gene's germline CDR1 is LGHNA and CDR2 YSLEER. This CDR3 contains 14 residues. V was shortened by 0 bases and J by 6 bases, with 8 bases between the two germline ends. The CDR3 DNA reads as TGCGCCAGCAGCCAAGAATCGTATCCCGGGGAGCTGTTTTTT. Its protein product is CASSQESYPGELFF.

The V and J genes are TRBV5-1 and TRBJ2-7, with 11 bases aligning to TRBD1. CDR3 size: 14 residues. Germline V gene data show CDR1 as SGHRS and CDR2 as YFSETQ. After removal of 4 bases from V and 4 bases from J, the junction contained 4 bases not matched to a gene. This CDR3 reads CASSPGQGVYEQYF. The CDR3 coding sequence is TGCGCCAGCAGCCCGGGACAGGGGGTGTACGAGCAGTACTTC.

The CDR3 loop reads CASSAGDVNTEAFF. Written as DNA, the CDR3 is TGTGCCAGCAGCGCAGGGGACGTGAACACTGAAGCTTTCTTT. V usage is TRBV9 and J usage is TRBJ1-1; D perhaps matches TRBD1 (6 bases). V dropped 3 bases and J dropped 0 bases, with 9 bases sitting between them. The V gene's germline CDR1 is SGDLS and CDR2 YYNGEE. The CDR3 loop spans 14 amino acids.

The chain uses TRBV20-1 and TRBJ1-2; TRBD1 is a possible D gene (5 bases). The CDR3 sequence is 11 residues long. Trimming shortened V by 7 bases and J by 5 bases, and 11 bases separated the two germline ends. Per the germline V gene, CDR1 is DFQATT and CDR2 is SNEGSKA (reference sequence). The CDR3 DNA follows: TGCAGTGTAGCGGGGGGGTATGGCTACACCTTC. Translation: CSVAGGYGYTF.

This clone has just a few counts. The chain has TRBV5-4 and TRBJ2-1; D unresolved. Germline CDR1 SGHNT, CDR2 YYREEE (reference sequence). V lost 4 bases, J lost 5 bases, and 10 bases lay in between. The CDR3 extends over 13 amino acids. For the CDR3, the DNA is TGTGCCAGCAGCATCCCGTCGGACAATGAGCAGTTCTTC. Its protein product is CASSIPSDNEQFF.

This clone was observed a handful of times. The rearrangement joins TRBV30 to TRBJ1-3; the D gene is possibly TRBD1 (5 bases). V lost 1 base and J lost 2, with 6 bases in between. The CDR3 length is 13 residues. Per germline, CDR1 GTSNPN and CDR2 SVGIG (reference sequence). The CDR3 sequence is CAWSAGTGNTIYF. Written as DNA, the CDR3 is TGTGCCTGGAGTGCAGGGACTGGAAACACCATATATTTT.

The chain is built from TRBV10-3 and TRBJ2-7, with TRBD1 identical over 8 bases. The V segment lost 4 bases and the J segment 3 bases; nucleotides outside the gene matches: 5. The CDR3 has 14 amino acids. Germline CDR1 and CDR2: ENHRY and SYGVKD. The CDR3 DNA reads as TGTGCCATCAGTGGCAGGACAGGGAGCTACGAGCAGTACTTC. Its translation: CAISGRTGSYEQYF.

J is TRBJ1-2 and V is TRBV15; TRBD1 aligns across 10 bases. The germline CDR1 and CDR2 sequences are LNHNV and YYDKDF (reference sequence). V shed 3 bases and J 8 bases; nucleotides not matched to a gene: 12. The CDR3 contains 16 residues. The chain's CDR3 is CATSRDRGASRGGYTF. The CDR3, as DNA: TGTGCCACCAGCAGGGACAGGGGGGCATCGCGGGGAGGCTACACCTTC.

This chain connects TRBV11-2 to TRBJ1-2; TRBD1 matches 7 bases. Germline loops: CDR1 SGHAT, CDR2 FQNNGV. The CDR3 totals 13 residues. V was clipped by 4 bases and J by 3 bases; unmatched bases: 2. DNA of the CDR3: TGTGCCAGCAGCTCGGGACAGTACTATGGCTACACCTTC. This sequence encodes CASSSGQYYGYTF. Variable domain in full (rest from reference TRBV11-2 and TRBJ1-2): EAGVAQSPRYKIIEKRQSVAFWCNPISGHATLYWYQQILGQGPKLLIQFQNNGVVDDSQLPKDRFSAERLKGVDSTLKIQPAKLEDSAVYLCASSSGQYYGYTFGSGTRLTVV.

The chain carries TRBV6-5 and TRBJ2-7, with D maybe TRBD1 (5 bases). Per germline, CDR1 MNHEY and CDR2 SVGAGI. Trimming took 3 bases from V and 5 from J, leaving 17 bases between them. This CDR3 region has 15 residues. In nucleotides, the CDR3 is TGTGCCAGCAGTTATCAGGCAGGGAAGATCCACGAGCAGTACTTC. Translation: CASSYQAGKIHEQYF.